This passage covers 31 T cell receptor beta chains from one sample sequenced in a study of T cell responses to AZD1222 COVID-19 vaccine. Measured with immunoSEQ multiplex PCR; TCRdb has only the in-frame clones, and not every one. The data contain 150,000 to 200,000 clones, over 80% of them singletons. Sequencing used peripheral blood, obtained 28 days after the second dose of the MenACWY control vaccine. The receptors shown here come from an adult who received the MenACWY meningococcal vaccine as a control.

The chain employs TRBV9 and TRBJ2-3, with a weak D call TRBD2 (5 bases). Germline V gene sequence: CDR1 SGDLS, CDR2 YYNGEE. The length of the CDR3 is 18 residues. The ends were cut back, 4 bases at V and 2 bases at J, with 23 bases in the middle. Written as DNA, the CDR3 is TGTGCCAGCAGCCCCCCTGAGAGCGGCCGATTTTTCACAGATACGCAGTATTTT. This sequence encodes CASSPPESGRFFTDTQYF.

The chain uses TRBV3-1 (or the pseudogene TRBV3-2) and TRBJ1-3; the D is unclear. Trimming left V 4 bases short and J 4 bases short, with 8 bases between. This CDR3 spans 13 amino acids. Germline-derived CDR1 and CDR2 are LGHDT and YNNKEL (reference sequence). The CDR3 DNA follows: TGTGCCAGCAGCCCCAATATCGGAAACACCATATATTTT. It encodes CASSPNIGNTIYF.

This sequence joins TRBV21-1 and TRBJ2-1; TRBD2 is the table's D call and was not checked against the DNA. TRBV21-1 is assigned pseudogene status. CDR3 length: 19 residues. CDR3 in DNA: TGTGCCAGCAGCAAAGAAGTTAGGGCTAGCGGGGGCCGTTACAATGAGCAGTTCTTC. It encodes CASSKEVRASGGRYNEQFF.

This chain joins TRBV19 and TRBJ2-4; D might be TRBD1 (6 bases). Germline CDR1 is LNHDA and CDR2 is SQIVND (reference sequence). The CDR3 covers 14 residues. V lost 3 bases, J lost 5 bases, and 11 bases lay in between. The CDR3 DNA is TGTGCCAGTAGTATGACGGGACAAGAAAACATTCAGTACTTC. It is translated as CASSMTGQENIQYF.

The V call is TRBV7-2, the J call TRBJ2-1, with D possibly TRBD2 on 6 matching bases. This CDR3 comprises 15 residues. V gave up 4 bases and J gave up 10 bases, with 20 bases separating them. Germline lookup yields CDR1 SGHTA and CDR2 FQGNSA. CDR3 coding DNA: TGTGCCAGCAGCTACTCCGGGACTTCCCTCCCCGAGCAGTTCTTC. Protein product: CASSYSGTSLPEQFF.

The chain uses TRBV3-1 (or the pseudogene TRBV3-2) and TRBJ1-1; 12 bases fit TRBD1. The CDR3 covers 18 residues. The germline gives CDR1 LGHDT, CDR2 YNNKEL (reference sequence). The V gene end was trimmed by 0 bases and the J gene end by 1 base; junction bases not matched to a gene: 6. The CDR3 sequence: CASSQDRGQGAGNTEAFF. CDR3 sequence (DNA): TGTGCCAGCAGCCAAGATCGGGGACAGGGGGCGGGGAACACTGAAGCTTTCTTT.

The sample holds one count of this clone. The chain links TRBV29-1 to TRBJ1-5, with D unclear. With 3 bases removed from V and 0 bases from J, the gap between germline ends came to 9 bases. CDR1 and CDR2 from the germline V gene are SQVTM and ANQGSEA. The CDR3 loop spans 14 amino acids. The CDR3 bases are TGCAGCGTTGACGACACCCATAGCAATCAGCCCCAGCATTTT. The encoded protein is CSVDDTHSNQPQHF.

On this clone itself: One end of the junction is discordant with germline, which a read error may explain. This chain links TRBV19 with TRBJ1-5, with D perhaps matching TRBD1 (6 bases). The CDR3 is 16 residues long. Germline V gives CDR1 LNHDA, CDR2 SQIVND (reference sequence). In DNA form, the CDR3 reads TGTGCCAGTAGTATCGTGACGGGGGCCCTTAATCGGCCCCAGCATTTT. This sequence encodes CASSIVTGALNRPQHF.

This chain uses TRBV28 with TRBJ2-7; 11 bases line up with TRBD1. The CDR3 sequence is 17 residues long. J was trimmed by 3 bases and V by 1 base; bases with no gene match: 8. Germline V CDR1 and CDR2: MDHEN, SYDVKM. Written as DNA, the CDR3 is TGTGCCAGCAGTTTATATTCTTTGGGACAGGGGGGCTACGAGCAGTACTTC. This sequence encodes CASSLYSLGQGGYEQYF. The full variable domain, completed using reference TRBV28 and TRBJ2-7, is DVKVTQSSRYLVKRTGEKVFLECVQDMDHENMFWYRQDPGLGLRLIYFSYDVKMKEKGDIPEGYSVSREKKERFSLILESASTNQTSMYLCASSLYSLGQGGYEQYFGPGTRLTVT.

In nucleotides, the CDR3 is TGTGCCAGCACAAAACAGGGCGGGGACACTGAAGCTTTCTTT. It is translated as CASTKQGGDTEAFF. This sequence joins TRBV18 and TRBJ1-1, with a tentative D call TRBD1 (6 bases). Germline assignment: CDR1 KGHSH and CDR2 LQKENI. The CDR3 has 14 residues. V was clipped by 8 bases and J by 3 bases, with 16 bases between them.

This clone was found once. The V call is TRBV11-1, the J call TRBJ1-5; no firm D call. The germline CDR1 and CDR2 sequences are SGHAT and FQDESV (reference sequence). CDR3 length: 14 residues. V was pared by 1 base and J by 3 bases, with 7 bases between. CDR3 sequence: CASSLGTANQPQHF. The CDR3 DNA sequence: TGTGCCAGCAGCTTAGGGACTGCCAATCAGCCCCAGCATTTT. Based on the CDR3 plus reference TRBV11-1 and TRBJ1-5, the full variable domain is EAEVAQSPRYKITEKSQAVAFWCDPISGHATLYWYRQILGQGPELLVQFQDESVVDDSQLPKDRFSAERLKGVDSTLKIQPAELGDSAMYLCASSLGTANQPQHFGDGTRLSIL.

The chain couples TRBV10-1 to TRBJ1-1; D remains ambiguous. V shed 6 bases and J shed 0 bases, with 8 bases lying between them. The CDR3 consists of 13 residues. The germline V gene encodes CDR1 WNHNN and CDR2 SYGVQD (reference sequence). DNA for the CDR3: TGCGCCAGCAGGGAAGGCTTGAACACTGAAGCTTTCTTT. This translates into CASREGLNTEAFF.

This rearrangement joins TRBV10-3 to TRBJ1-1, with TRBD1 matching over 9 bases. This CDR3 contains 15 residues. Germline loops: CDR1 ENHRY, CDR2 SYGVKD. Trimming at V came to 8 bases and at J to 3 bases, leaving 10 bases not matched to a gene. Here the CDR3 reads CAIGGTGTKDTEAFF. CDR3 coding DNA: TGTGCCATCGGTGGGACAGGGACAAAGGACACTGAAGCTTTCTTT.

This chain uses TRBV6-1 with TRBJ1-6, with 10 positions matching TRBD1. The V and J ends lost 2 bases and 7 bases, in that order; junction bases with no gene match: 2. The CDR3 consists of 15 residues. In germline, CDR1 is MNHNS, CDR2 SASEGT. CDR3 in DNA: TGTGCCAGCAGTGAATGGGGACAGGGGAATTCACCCCTCCACTTT. Its translation: CASSEWGQGNSPLHF.

The CDR3 sequence is CASSIAATYNSPLHF. CDR3 coding DNA: TGTGCCAGTAGTATAGCAGCGACTTATAATTCACCCCTCCACTTT. The rearrangement uses TRBV19 and TRBJ1-6; the D is unclear. CDR1 LNHDA and CDR2 SQIVND come from the germline V gene (reference sequence). The V gene lost 1 base and the J gene lost 4 bases, with 8 bases spanning the gap. The CDR3 is made up of 15 amino acids.

The rearrangement links TRBV7-8 to TRBJ1-2; 8 nucleotides agree with TRBD1. This CDR3 spans 12 amino acids. V gave up 5 bases and J gave up 7 bases; unmatched junction bases: 3. CDR1 SGHVS and CDR2 FQNEAQ come from the germline V gene. CDR3 loop: CASSGQGPGYTF. The CDR3 DNA is TGTGCCAGCAGCGGACAGGGACCTGGCTACACCTTC.

The V call is TRBV4-3, the J call TRBJ2-1; 13 bases are shared with TRBD2. The J segment lost 6 bases and the V segment lost 4 bases, leaving 3 bases of the junction unmatched. Germline V CDR1 and CDR2: LGHNA, YSLEER. The CDR3 consists of 15 residues. CDR3 nucleotide sequence: TGCGCCAGCAGCCCCCGACTAGCGGGGGGCAATGAGCAGTTCTTC. Protein sequence: CASSPRLAGGNEQFF.

The CDR3 reads CASSQRNSEAFF. As DNA, the CDR3 is TGTGCCAGCAGCCAACGGAATAGTGAAGCTTTCTTT. The J gene is TRBJ1-1, the V gene TRBV3-1 (or the pseudogene TRBV3-2); D unresolved. Looked up from germline, CDR1 is LGHDT and CDR2 is YNNKEL (reference sequence). The CDR3 spans 12 residues. V was cut by 2 bases and J by 7 bases, with 8 bases left in between.

The rearrangement uses TRBV7-9 and TRBJ2-3; D is unresolved. Trimming stripped 3 bases from V and 0 bases from J, with 4 bases between. The CDR3 is made up of 13 amino acids. The V gene's germline CDR1 is SEHNR and CDR2 FQNEAQ (reference sequence). CDR3 in amino acids: CASSFLSTDTQYF. CDR3 bases: TGTGCCAGCAGCTTCTTGAGCACAGATACGCAGTATTTT.

V is TRBV18 and J is TRBJ1-1; 8 bases align to TRBD1. This CDR3 has 15 residues. Per the germline V gene, CDR1 is KGHSH and CDR2 is LQKENI. The trim removed 7 bases at V and 1 base at J, leaving 8 bases unmatched. The DNA for the CDR3 is TGTGCCAGCTACAGGGGGTCCAATAGGAACACTGAAGCTTTCTTT. Residues: CASYRGSNRNTEAFF.

The chain employs TRBV3-1 (or the pseudogene TRBV3-2) and TRBJ2-3; tentative D call: TRBD2 (6 bases). Trimming stripped 1 base from V and 2 bases from J, with 7 bases between. The CDR3 is 14 amino acids. From germline, CDR1 is LGHDT and CDR2 YNNKEL (reference sequence). The DNA for the CDR3 is TGTGCCAGCAGCCAAGGGCGGGACACAGATACGCAGTATTTT. As protein: CASSQGRDTDTQYF.

The chain combines TRBV6-6 with TRBJ1-5; D remains unclear. Germline assignment: CDR1 MNHNY and CDR2 SVGAGI (reference sequence). The CDR3 runs to 14 residues. Trimming left V 6 bases short and J 6 bases short, with 15 bases between. The CDR3 DNA sequence: TGTGCCAGCAGCCTGCCCGGGGAGGGTCAGCCCCAGCATTTT. Its protein product is CASSLPGEGQPQHF.

This clone is a singleton in its sample. The chain recombines TRBV18 with TRBJ1-3; 7 nucleotides line up with TRBD1. This CDR3 has 15 residues. V shed 6 bases, J shed 2 bases, and the junction held 7 bases outside the gene matches. Germline CDR1 reads KGHSH; CDR2 reads LQKENI. The CDR3 DNA reads as TGTGCCAGCTCCTTAGACAGGGATCCTGGAAACACCATATATTTT. It codes for CASSLDRDPGNTIYF.

CDR3 sequence: CASSLGLTSGNTIYF. Written as DNA, the CDR3 is TGTGCCAGCAGCCTGGGCCTGACCTCTGGAAACACCATATATTTT. The chain couples TRBV7-9 to TRBJ1-3; D gene ambiguous. Germline V gene data show CDR1 as SEHNR and CDR2 as FQNEAQ (reference sequence). This CDR3 contains 15 residues. Trimming left V 5 bases short and J 0 bases short, with 11 bases between.

The V gene is TRBV6-1, the J gene TRBJ1-4; 7 bases are a match to TRBD1. V was clipped by 3 bases and J by 8 bases; unmatched bases: 9. CDR1 and CDR2 (germline): MNHNS, SASEGT. The CDR3 consists of 15 residues. Here the CDR3 reads CASSEARQGEEKLFF. The CDR3 nucleotides are TGTGCCAGCAGTGAGGCGCGACAGGGAGAAGAAAAACTGTTTTTT.

The rearrangement joins TRBV5-1 to TRBJ2-5; 7 bases are a match to TRBD2. V lost 3 bases to trimming and J lost 1 base; unmatched junction nucleotides: 6. The CDR3 loop spans 15 amino acids. The germline gives CDR1 SGHRS, CDR2 YFSETQ. Written as DNA, the CDR3 is TGCGCCAGCAGCTCCGAGCGGGGACCCCAAGAGACCCAGTACTTC. Translating it yields CASSSERGPQETQYF.

This chain connects TRBV5-1 to TRBJ1-1; possibly TRBD1 for D (5 bases). CDR1 and CDR2 (germline): SGHRS, YFSETQ. V lost 2 bases and J lost 2, with 7 bases in between. CDR3 size: 13 residues. Written as DNA, the CDR3 is TGCGCCAGCAGCTTCCAGGGTAACACTGAAGCTTTCTTT. Translated: CASSFQGNTEAFF.

The gene calls are TRBV18 and TRBJ2-5; TRBD1 might be the D (6 bases). Trimming left V 3 bases short and J 5 bases short, with 16 bases between. This CDR3 has 15 residues. CDR1 and CDR2 from the germline V gene are KGHSH and LQKENI. Here the CDR3 reads CASSPSQGSRETQYF. CDR3 nucleotide sequence: TGTGCCAGCTCACCGTCACAGGGCTCGCGGGAGACCCAGTACTTC.

V and J are TRBV10-2 and TRBJ1-6; D unclear. This CDR3 has 12 amino acids. V shed 7 bases and J shed 8 bases, with 9 bases lying between them. The V gene's germline CDR1 is WSHSY and CDR2 SAAADI. CDR3 sequence (DNA): TGCGCCAGCAACGGAAATGATTCACCCCTCCACTTT. Translated, it gives CASNGNDSPLHF.

The chain combines TRBV5-5 with TRBJ1-3; D not resolved. This CDR3 is built from 15 residues. Germline values: CDR1 SGHKS, CDR2 YYEKEE (reference sequence). Deletions cut 3 bases from V and 4 bases from J, with 14 bases between. The CDR3 region is CASSSGRGNGNTIYF. CDR3 DNA: TGTGCCAGCAGCTCAGGACGAGGGAACGGAAACACCATATATTTT.

The chain links TRBV11-2 to TRBJ2-7, with D unclear. Germline V CDR1 and CDR2: SGHAT, FQNNGV. The CDR3 totals 14 residues. The V gene lost 0 bases and the J gene lost 7 bases, with 13 bases spanning the gap. CDR3 residues: CASSLDLVVREQYF. The DNA for the CDR3 is TGTGCCAGCAGCTTAGATTTAGTAGTGAGAGAGCAGTACTTC.